These 8 T cell receptor beta chains originate from one sample sequenced in a study of CD4 and CD8 cells across lung adenocarcinoma regions. Using its own MiXCR run on the PCR reads, TCRdb lists one record per CDR3 protein. The sample comprises about 12,000 distinct CDR3 sequences, 56% of which are singletons, and roughly 40% rests with the top ten. Sequenced input: CD8+ T cells from the margin of a lung tumor. These receptors were collected from a female donor with lung adenocarcinoma. The CD4 and CD8 labels of this study may be unreliable.

This clonotype was detected many times. The J gene is TRBJ2-1, the V gene TRBV10-1, with D tentatively TRBD2 (6 bases). The CDR3 loop spans 13 amino acids. With 7 bases removed from V and 5 bases from J, the gap between germline ends came to 12 bases. Germline V gives CDR1 WNHNN, CDR2 SYGVQD (reference sequence). CDR3 in DNA: TGCGCCAGCATCGAGCGGGCCCACAATGAGCAGTTCTTC. Translation: CASIERAHNEQFF.

This clonotype came up a few times. The V call is TRBV14, the J call TRBJ2-1; D remains ambiguous. TRBJ2-7 explains the end of the DNA better; the J call may be wrong. The CDR3 has 14 residues. Germline CDR1 SGHDN, CDR2 FVKESK. CDR3 nucleotides: TGTGCCAGCAGCCAACTCGGCCCGATCGACGAGCAGTACTTC. As protein: CASSQLGPIDEQYF.

In the case of this clonotype: The junction and the germline gene differ at one end; a read error may be behind it. The rearrangement links TRBV6-5 to TRBJ2-2, with D perhaps matching TRBD2 (5 bases). Per germline, CDR1 MNHEY and CDR2 SVGAGI. The CDR3 runs 17 residues. The CDR3 bases are TGTGCCAGCAGTTCCTACTCCGGGGATGTGGGCACAGAGGAGCTGTATTTT. It specifies CASSSYSGDVGTEELYF.

This sequence joins TRBV6-1 and TRBJ2-3; D unclear. In germline, CDR1 is MNHNS, CDR2 SASEGT. V was cut by 7 bases and J by 4 bases, with 6 bases left in between. CDR3 length equals 11 residues. CDR3 in amino acids: CASTLADTQYF. CDR3 DNA: TGTGCCAGCACCTTAGCAGATACGCAGTATTTT.

About this clonotype itself: One end of the junction is discordant with germline, which a read error may explain. The CDR3 DNA reads TGTGCCAGCGGGGGTAGCGGGGACCGTACCACAGATACGCAGTACTTT. Its protein product is CASGGSGDRTTDTQYF. The genes are TRBV6-1 and TRBJ2-3; 8 positions agree with TRBD2. Germline CDR1 reads MNHNS; CDR2 reads SASEGT. The CDR3 spans 16 residues.

This clonotype was counted a few times. Since a much larger clone is just one base distant, this may be a read error. The chain carries TRBV4-1 and TRBJ2-4; maybe TRBD2 (6 bases). The V end was cut by 0 bases, the J end by 13 bases, with 16 bases between. Germline loops: CDR1 MGHRA, CDR2 YSYEKL. The CDR3 covers 14 residues. The CDR3 DNA sequence: TGCGCCAGCAGCCAAGATGGGCCAGGAGGGATGCAGTACTTC. The encoded protein is CASSQDGPGGMQYF.

Regarding this clonotype: One junction end does not reproduce the germline sequence, and a read error may be involved. J is TRBJ2-4 and V is TRBV27, with 7 bases that match TRBD1. The CDR3 is made up of 13 amino acids. Germline CDR1 MNHEY, CDR2 SMNVEV (reference sequence). The CDR3, as DNA: TGTGCCAGGGGGGAGCGAGGGACAGATATTCAGTATTTC. Its protein product is CARGERGTDIQYF.

This clonotype was recorded a few times. This rearrangement joins TRBV6-1 to TRBJ2-1; TRBD2 matches at 13 bases. Germline values: CDR1 MNHNS, CDR2 SASEGT. The CDR3 spans 15 residues. Trimming cost V 0 bases and J 11 bases; bases outside gene matches: 4. Here the CDR3 reads CASSEAGLAGSKQFF. As DNA, the CDR3 is TGTGCCAGCAGTGAAGCGGGACTAGCGGGAAGTAAGCAGTTCTTC.